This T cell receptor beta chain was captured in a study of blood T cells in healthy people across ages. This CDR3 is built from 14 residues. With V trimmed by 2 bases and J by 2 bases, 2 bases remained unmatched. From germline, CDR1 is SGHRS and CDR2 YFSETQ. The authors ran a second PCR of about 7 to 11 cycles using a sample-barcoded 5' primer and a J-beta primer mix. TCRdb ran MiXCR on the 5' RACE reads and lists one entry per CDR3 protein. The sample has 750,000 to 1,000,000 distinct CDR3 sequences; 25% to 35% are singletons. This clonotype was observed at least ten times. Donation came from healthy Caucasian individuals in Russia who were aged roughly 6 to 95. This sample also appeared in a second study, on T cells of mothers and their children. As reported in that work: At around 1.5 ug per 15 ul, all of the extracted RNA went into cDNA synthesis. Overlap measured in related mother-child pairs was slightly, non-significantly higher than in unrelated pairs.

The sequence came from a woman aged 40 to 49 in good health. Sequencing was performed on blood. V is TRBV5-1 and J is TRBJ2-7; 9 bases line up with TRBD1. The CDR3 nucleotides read TGCGCCAGCAGCTTTGGGGACAGGGCCTACGAGCAGTACTTC. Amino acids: CASSFGDRAYEQYF.